What follows are 16 T cell receptor beta chains derived from one specimen sequenced in a study of T cells in Graves' hyperthyroidism and ophthalmopathy (dated by TCRdb to the late 2010s). The library was prepared using multiplex PCR. Sequencing took place on an Illumina HiSeq 2000. The TCR beta CDR3 regions were amplified from RNA transcripts. For the first round of RT-PCR on the TCR CDR3, the HTBI primer set was used together with the Qiagen OneStep RT-PCR kit. TCRdb itself trimmed the public reads at Q25 with fastp, ran MiXCR and retained productive beta chains. Each entry merges the rows of one CDR3 protein and shows their most common DNA and genes. In all, the sample holds about 600,000 distinct CDR3 sequences, and 14% of those were seen once. Together, the top ten hold roughly 7% of the sample. Specimen: blood. These receptors all stem from a woman in her late teens or twenties with Graves' ophthalmopathy.

This clonotype was seen repeatedly, ten times or more. The chain's CDR3 is CASTQPGDMKGTQYF. CDR3 DNA: TGTGCCAGCACCCAACCGGGAGATATGAAGGGTACGCAGTATTTT. The chain recombines TRBV6-1 with TRBJ2-3; D is possibly TRBD2 (6 bases). This CDR3 contains 15 residues. Germline V gene data show CDR1 as MNHNS and CDR2 as SASEGT. The ends were cut back, 7 bases at V and 8 bases at J, with 22 bases in the middle.

This clonotype was counted many times. The genes are TRBV7-9 and TRBJ1-1; 7 positions match TRBD1. Trimming at V came to 4 bases and at J to 5 bases, leaving 10 bases not matched to a gene. Germline CDR1 is SEHNR and CDR2 is FQNEAQ (reference sequence). CDR3 length equals 15 residues. The CDR3 loop is CASSSAPTGPTEAFF. CDR3 DNA: TGTGCCAGCAGCTCCGCCCCGACAGGGCCTACTGAAGCTTTCTTT.

This clonotype showed up just a few times. The chain couples TRBV4-1 to TRBJ1-5, with 8 bases identical to TRBD1. The CDR3 contains 16 residues. Germline-derived CDR1 and CDR2 are MGHRA and YSYEKL. The ends lost 5 bases at V and 0 bases at J; junction bases unmatched: 6. For the CDR3, the DNA is TGCGCCAGCAGCACAGGGGGTTCTTATAGCAATCAGCCCCAGCATTTT. It yields the protein CASSTGGSYSNQPQHF.

This chain joins TRBV7-3 and TRBJ2-2; a possible D gene is TRBD2 (6 bases). V gave up 6 bases and J gave up 6 bases, with 14 bases separating them. The CDR3 is made up of 14 amino acids. Germline loops: CDR1 SGHTA, CDR2 FQGTGA. The DNA for the CDR3 is TGTGCCAGCAGTACGGGAGAGGGTCCCGGGGAGCTGTTTTTT. Its translation is CASSTGEGPGELFF.

This clonotype was counted ten times or more. V and J are TRBV30 and TRBJ2-1; no firm D call. Trimming cost V 8 bases and J 2 bases, with 13 bases left between them. CDR1 and CDR2 (germline): GTSNPN, SVGIG (reference sequence). The CDR3 has 13 amino acids. CDR3 loop: CALRTPTYNEQFF. CDR3 bases: TGTGCCCTAAGGACCCCCACCTACAATGAGCAGTTCTTC.

Many counts were recorded for this clonotype. V is TRBV24-1 and J is TRBJ1-2; 7 bases map to TRBD1. The CDR3 is made up of 17 amino acids. Trimming removed 4 bases from V and 5 bases from J; junction bases left unmatched: 15. CDR1 and CDR2 (germline): KGHDR, SFDVKD. The CDR3 DNA sequence: TGTGCCACCAGTGACCCCGCAGAGGGGGCACGGGGGTATGGCTACACCTTC. Amino acid sequence: CATSDPAEGARGYGYTF.

This clonotype was observed at least ten times. V is TRBV12-5 and J is TRBJ2-1, with 13 bases that match TRBD2. Germline CDR1 reads LGHNT; CDR2 reads FRNRAP. The ends lost 2 bases at V and 2 bases at J; junction bases unmatched: 15. CDR3 size: 21 residues. In nucleotides, the CDR3 is TGTGCTAGTGGTTTGAAGGGTGGTGGACTAGCGGGAGTATGGACCTACAATGAGCAGTTCTTC. Translation gives CASGLKGGGLAGVWTYNEQFF. Combining the CDR3 with reference TRBV12-5 and TRBJ2-1 gives the whole variable domain DARVTQTPRHKVTEMGQEVTMRCQPILGHNTVFWYRQTMMQGLELLAYFRNRAPLDDSGMPKDRFSAEMPDATLATLKIQPSEPRDSAVYFCASGLKGGGLAGVWTYNEQFFGPGTRLTVL.

This clonotype was counted a few times. This chain connects TRBV9 to TRBJ2-1; 10 bases line up with TRBD2. Germline CDR1 reads SGDLS; CDR2 reads YYNGEE. The trim removed 7 bases at V and 9 bases at J, leaving 16 bases unmatched. This CDR3 has 16 residues. The CDR3 here is CASLPGSSGRAGEQFF. The CDR3 nucleotides read TGTGCCAGCTTGCCAGGTTCAAGCGGGAGGGCGGGTGAGCAGTTCTTC.

The table lists this clonotype with many counts. The chain has TRBV28 and TRBJ1-5; a possible D gene is TRBD1 (5 bases). Germline-derived CDR1 and CDR2 are MDHEN and SYDVKM. The V end lost 6 bases, the J end lost 5 bases, and 14 bases lay between the germline ends. The CDR3 consists of 14 residues. CDR3 coding DNA: TGTGCCAGCAGGGGGGTGAGGGGAGATCAGCCCCAGCATTTT. This encodes CASRGVRGDQPQHF.

This clonotype was detected many times. This chain connects TRBV7-8 to TRBJ2-1; 10 positions match TRBD1. CDR3 length: 17 amino acids. Germline CDR1 SGHVS, CDR2 FQNEAQ. V shed 5 bases, J shed 7 bases, and the junction held 14 bases outside the gene matches. The CDR3 nucleotides are TGTGCCAGCAGCCCGACAGGGGGCGCGCAAGGCGTGAATGAGCAGTTCTTC. Translation gives CASSPTGGAQGVNEQFF.

On this clonotype itself: This sequence may be a read error, since a much larger clone differs from it by one base. The gene calls are TRBV28 and TRBJ1-2; D is perhaps TRBD1 (5 bases). This CDR3 is 16 amino acids long. Trimming left V 4 bases short and J 9 bases short, with 24 bases between. The germline V gene encodes CDR1 MDHEN and CDR2 SYDVKM. This CDR3 reads CASSSYGLLQAQSYTF. DNA of the CDR3: TGTGCCAGCAGTTCTTACGGCCTTTTACAGGCTCAGAGCTACACCTTC.

Worth noting for this clonotype: A read error may be the cause here, since a much bigger clone is one base away. The chain links TRBV27 to TRBJ2-7; TRBD2 matches 11 bases. The CDR3 has 17 residues. The germline V gene has CDR1 MNHEY and CDR2 SMNVEV (reference sequence). The chain's CDR3 is CASTPRKLAGVVYEQCF. CDR3 nucleotides: TGTGCCAGCACCCCGAGAAAACTAGCGGGAGTGGTCTACGAGCAGTGCTTC.

This clonotype was counted at least ten times. The chain has TRBV25-1 and TRBJ1-5, with 7 bases lining up with TRBD1. The CDR3 covers 16 residues. V lost 5 bases to trimming and J lost 4 bases; unmatched junction nucleotides: 11. Germline V gene data show CDR1 as MGHDK and CDR2 as SYGVNS. CDR3 sequence: CASSPQDRVGNQPQHF. In DNA, the CDR3 is TGTGCCAGCAGTCCCCAAGACAGGGTCGGGAATCAGCCCCAGCATTTT.

This clonotype occurred many times. J is TRBJ1-1 and V is TRBV7-9; 7 bases line up with TRBD1. After removal of 9 bases from V and 4 bases from J, the junction contained 8 bases not matched to a gene. From germline, CDR1 is SEHNR and CDR2 FQNEAQ (reference sequence). The CDR3 spans 13 residues. The CDR3 protein is CASTEGAFTEAFF. The CDR3, as DNA: TGTGCCAGTACAGAGGGGGCGTTCACTGAAGCTTTCTTT. Using reference TRBV7-9 and TRBJ1-1 for the parts outside the CDR3, the full variable domain is DTGVSQNPRHKITKRGQNVTFRCDPISEHNRLYWYRQTLGQGPEFLTYFQNEAQLEKSRLLSDRFSAERPKGSFSTLEIQRTEQGDSAMYLCASTEGAFTEAFFGQGTRLTVV.

The genes are TRBV5-6 and TRBJ2-2, with TRBD1 identical over 9 bases. The CDR3 is 18 residues long. Germline lookup yields CDR1 SGHDT and CDR2 YYEEEE. The V segment lost 4 bases and the J segment 4 bases; nucleotides outside the gene matches: 14. The CDR3 DNA reads TGTGCCAGCAGCGATGGACAGGGGACCTACTCGGGCACCGGGGAGCTGTTTTTT. The encoded protein is CASSDGQGTYSGTGELFF.

The V call is TRBV5-1, the J call TRBJ2-5; unclear D gene. V gave up 0 bases and J gave up 2 bases, with 11 bases separating them. There are 15 residues in the CDR3. Germline V gene lookup returns CDR1 SGHRS and CDR2 YFSETQ. CDR3 sequence reads: CASSLAWGRQETQYF. The CDR3 coding sequence is TGCGCCAGCAGCTTGGCCTGGGGAAGACAAGAGACCCAGTACTTC. The whole variable domain, remainder taken from reference TRBV5-1 and TRBJ2-5, is KAGVTQTPRYLIKTRGQQVTLSCSPISGHRSVSWYQQTPGQGLQFLFEYFSETQRNKGNFPGRFSGRQFSNSRSEMNVSTLELGDSALYLCASSLAWGRQETQYFGPGTRLLVL.